These T cell receptor beta chains were read from a single sample in a study of cytomegalovirus exposure and HLA in healthy donors. Clones were read by immunoSEQ multiplex PCR, and TCRdb kept only the in-frame ones, dropping some. Seen here are approximately 190,000 clones, about 89% observed once, and the top ten hold about 1.2%. The source material was PBMCs. These receptors were collected from a man younger than 40 in good health and CMV-seronegative. The CDR3 runs from the conserved cysteine through the conserved F or W. Fields, in order: J gene, V gene, CDR3 length, CDR3 protein.

TRBJ2-5 | TRBV28 | 15 | CASSRGAGIQETQYF
TRBJ2-1 | TRBV7-2 | 16 | CASSLNEGRRLMVQFF
TRBJ2-7 | TRBV27 | 13 | CASSLVSSYEQYF
TRBJ1-2 | TRBV5-1 | 14 | CASSLQQGYYGYTF
TRBJ1-2 | TRBV28 | 17 | CASSKGQDDVGRDGYTF
TRBJ1-1 | TRBV28 | 14 | CASRRQGSRTEAFF
TRBJ2-7 | TRBV25-1 | 13 | CASNPPGSDEQYF
TRBJ2-1 | TRBV13 | 14 | CASTRQGTYNEQFF
TRBJ2-5 | TRBV2 | 16 | CASSEADRGRQETQYF
TRBJ1-1 | TRBV7-6 | 15 | CASSPREHGNTEAFF
TRBJ1-2 | TRBV6-5 | 16 | CASSYSTHGTGYGYTF
TRBJ2-4 | TRBV7-9 | 13 | CASSRGGLDIQYF
TRBJ1-3 | TRBV28 | 16 | CASIAPEGQGGNTIYF
TRBJ1-2 | TRBV25-1 | 12 | CASSQGPYGYTF
TRBJ2-4 | TRBV7-2 | 18 | CASSLWRAGGHRKNIQYF
TRBJ2-2 | TRBV10-3 | 18 | CAISDWGQGRFSTGELFF
TRBJ1-4 | TRBV4-1 | 14 | CASSRDRNNEKLFF
TRBJ1-5 | TRBV7-2 | 14 | CASSQRQGAQPQHF
TRBJ2-5 | TRBV15 | 15 | CATSATGLLGETQYF
TRBJ1-5 | TRBV7-2 | 13 | CASSLGREQPQHF
TRBJ2-6 | TRBV28 | 16 | CASSTGGEGGANVLTF
TRBJ2-3 | TRBV12-5 | 18 | CASGLLTPRAASTDTQYF
TRBJ1-6 | TRBV7-7 | 13 | CASSLEFSSPLHF
TRBJ1-1 | TRBV30 | 13 | CAWSNEVGTEAFF
TRBJ1-6 | TRBV4-1 | 15 | CASSRAGTANSPLHF
TRBJ2-5 | TRBV5-8 | 13 | CASSPRDQETQYF
TRBJ2-7 | TRBV28 | 12 | CASSLGPSEQYF
TRBJ2-7 | TRBV6-1 | 15 | CASSEAQAGAHEQYF
TRBJ2-2 | TRBV2 | 15 | CASSVGQPNTGELFF
TRBJ1-2 | TRBV7-9 | 13 | CASSSDRGNGYTF
TRBJ1-1 | TRBV7-9 | 15 | CASSLTGTGNTEAFF
TRBJ1-3 | TRBV6-1 | 18 | CASSVTGTGRRSGNTIYF
TRBJ1-5 | TRBV2 | 15 | CASSGQGTDNQPQHF
TRBJ2-3 | TRBV6-1 | 15 | CASSEEASLADTQYF
TRBJ2-3 | TRBV27 | 15 | CATGQGLESTDTQYF
TRBJ1-2 | TRBV10-3 | 15 | CAIRPDTTANYGYTF
TRBJ1-5 | TRBV4-1 | 17 | CASSQEFTGASNQPQHF
TRBJ2-4 | TRBV15 | 16 | CAIRDWDRGDVAIQYF
TRBJ2-7 | TRBV11-3 | 17 | CASNSSPGTGGAYEQYF
TRBJ2-7 | TRBV6-5 | 13 | CASSSGTYYEQYF
TRBJ1-3 | TRBV2 | 15 | CASSLPGTGRNTIYF
TRBJ1-1 | TRBV15 | 13 | CATSREAGREAFF
TRBJ1-2 | TRBV4-3 | 13 | CASSQETGRRYTF
TRBJ2-7 | TRBV28 | 15 | CASSFVGTGTYEQYF
TRBJ2-1 | TRBV5-4 | 14 | CASSLGLGGMEQFF
TRBJ1-1 | TRBV19 | 13 | CATGTGWNTEAFF
TRBJ2-3 | TRBV10-3 | 14 | CAIKYGRGTDTQYF
TRBJ2-7 | TRBV11-2 | 14 | CASSLVGSSYEQYF
TRBJ2-1 | TRBV5-6 | 15 | CASTHRAGEPNEQFF